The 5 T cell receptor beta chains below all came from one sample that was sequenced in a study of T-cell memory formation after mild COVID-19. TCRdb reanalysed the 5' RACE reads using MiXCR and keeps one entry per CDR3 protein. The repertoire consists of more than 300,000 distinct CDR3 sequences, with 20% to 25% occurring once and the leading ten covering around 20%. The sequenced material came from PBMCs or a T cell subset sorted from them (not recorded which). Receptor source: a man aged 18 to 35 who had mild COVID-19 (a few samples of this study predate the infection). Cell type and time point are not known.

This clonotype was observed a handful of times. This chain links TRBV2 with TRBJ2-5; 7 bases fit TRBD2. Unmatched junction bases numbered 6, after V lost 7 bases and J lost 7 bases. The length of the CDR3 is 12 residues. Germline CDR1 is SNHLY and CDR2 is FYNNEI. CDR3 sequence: CASMGGEVTQYF. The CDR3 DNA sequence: TGTGCCAGCATGGGAGGGGAAGTGACCCAGTACTTC.

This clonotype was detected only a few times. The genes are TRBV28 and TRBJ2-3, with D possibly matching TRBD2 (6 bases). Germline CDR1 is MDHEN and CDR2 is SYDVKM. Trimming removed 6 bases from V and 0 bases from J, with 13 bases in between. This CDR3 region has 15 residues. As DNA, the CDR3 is TGTGCCAGCAGGAACACGGGACTCAGCACAGATACGCAGTATTTT. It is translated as CASRNTGLSTDTQYF.

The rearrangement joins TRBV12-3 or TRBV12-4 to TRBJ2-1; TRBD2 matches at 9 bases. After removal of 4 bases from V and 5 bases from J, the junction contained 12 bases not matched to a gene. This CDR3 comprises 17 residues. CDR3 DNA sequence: TGTGCCAGCAGTTCCACCCTAGGCGGGGGGGCCCACAATGAGCAGTTCTTC. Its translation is CASSSTLGGGAHNEQFF.

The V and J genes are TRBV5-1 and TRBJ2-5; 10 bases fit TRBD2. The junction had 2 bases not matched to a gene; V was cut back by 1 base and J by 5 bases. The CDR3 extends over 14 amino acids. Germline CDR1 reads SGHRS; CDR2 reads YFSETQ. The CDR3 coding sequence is TGCGCCAGCAGCTTGATTAGCGGGGGGGAGACCCAGTACTTC. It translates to CASSLISGGETQYF.

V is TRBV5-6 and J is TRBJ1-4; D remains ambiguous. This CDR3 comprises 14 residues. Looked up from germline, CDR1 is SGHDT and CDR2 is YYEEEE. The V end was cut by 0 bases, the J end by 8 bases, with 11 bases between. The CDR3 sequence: CASSLVTVQEKLFF. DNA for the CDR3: TGTGCCAGCAGCTTGGTCACAGTCCAGGAAAAACTGTTTTTT.